Reported below is one TCR beta chain. Germline V lookup: CDR1 LNHDA, CDR2 SQIVND (reference sequence). V gave up 6 bases and J gave up 3 bases; unmatched junction bases: 14. The CDR3 spans 18 residues. This entry comes from a study of OX40 agonist ivuxolimab in advanced cancers. TCRdb's table, derived via immunoSEQ multiplex PCR, lists solely in-frame clones and lacks some. The table has 95,000 to 120,000 clones, 75% to 95% seen once; the top ten hold 0.5% to 0.8%. The receptor was derived from an adult with an advanced solid tumor such as melanoma, head and neck, liver or kidney cancer. The sample here was CD4+ or CD8+ T cells sorted from blood, taken in a trial of the OX40 agonist ivuxolimab. The V and J genes are TRBV19 and TRBJ2-5; TRBD2 agrees at 12 bases. The CDR3 loop reads CASRPGLAGSRGKETQYF. The CDR3 region has the DNA TGTGCCAGTAGGCCGGGACTAGCGGGCTCAAGAGGAAAAGAGACCCAGTACTTC.